Listed here are 27 T cell receptor beta chains from one sample, sequenced in a study of blood T cell repertoires in COVID-19. The table came from immunoSEQ multiplex PCR; TCRdb's copy has only in-frame clones and leaves some out. The sample consists of roughly 230,000 clones, 65% to 90% of them appearing once. The sequenced sample was peripheral blood. These receptor sequences come from a middle-aged man with COVID-19, enrolled during active disease.

V and J are TRBV10-3 and TRBJ1-1; D unclear. In germline, CDR1 is ENHRY, CDR2 SYGVKD. The CDR3 is 14 residues long. V lost 3 bases, J lost 3 bases, and 11 bases lay in between. CDR3 sequence (DNA): TGTGCCATCAGTGAAGAGGGTTCGGACACTGAAGCTTTCTTT. Translated, it gives CAISEEGSDTEAFF.

The V gene is TRBV3-1 (or the pseudogene TRBV3-2), the J gene TRBJ2-4; TRBD2 agrees at 9 bases. The CDR3 is made up of 18 amino acids. Germline lookup yields CDR1 LGHDT and CDR2 YNNKEL (reference sequence). After removal of 0 bases from V and 7 bases from J, the junction contained 13 bases not matched to a gene. The DNA for the CDR3 is TGTGCCAGCAGCCAAGATTGGGCGGGGGGGATAAAAAAGAACATTCAGTACTTC. This sequence encodes CASSQDWAGGIKKNIQYF.

J is TRBJ1-1 and V is TRBV2, with a possible D match to TRBD1 (6 bases). Germline V CDR1 and CDR2: SNHLY, FYNNEI. This CDR3 region has 16 residues. V was pared by 1 base and J by 11 bases, with 23 bases between. CDR3 nucleotide sequence: TGTGCCAGCAGTGAAGGTGGGCTGGGGGCTACGACGGGGGCTTTCTTT. Residues: CASSEGGLGATTGAFF.

V usage is TRBV2 and J usage is TRBJ2-2; D might be TRBD2 (5 bases). This CDR3 has 13 amino acids. In germline, CDR1 is SNHLY, CDR2 FYNNEI. The V and J ends lost 7 bases and 7 bases respectively, with 13 bases between them. CDR3 nucleotide sequence: TGTGCCAGCACCACCGGACTTCACGGGGAGCTGTTTTTT. Translating gives CASTTGLHGELFF.

This clone was observed a single time. This sequence joins TRBV6-4 and TRBJ2-3, with 8 bases identical to TRBD1. The V gene's germline CDR1 is MRHNA and CDR2 SNTAGT. After removal of 4 bases from V and 7 bases from J, the junction contained 4 bases not matched to a gene. This CDR3 has 13 amino acids. This CDR3 is CASSADRANTQYF. As DNA, the CDR3 is TGTGCCAGCAGTGCGGACAGGGCAAATACGCAGTATTTT.

The V gene is TRBV11-2, the J gene TRBJ1-2; 7 bases are a match to TRBD1. The V segment lost 5 bases and the J segment 3 bases; nucleotides outside the gene matches: 9. Germline V gene lookup returns CDR1 SGHAT and CDR2 FQNNGV. This CDR3 spans 15 amino acids. CDR3 loop: CASSPRQGSYYGYTF. The DNA for the CDR3 is TGTGCCAGCAGCCCACGACAGGGTTCATACTATGGCTACACCTTC.

The chain links TRBV6-5 to TRBJ1-4; D perhaps matches TRBD1 (5 bases). Germline CDR1 MNHEY, CDR2 SVGAGI. V gave up 6 bases and J gave up 3 bases, with 14 bases separating them. The CDR3 loop spans 15 amino acids. The CDR3 loop reads CASRLRGWPNEKLFF. CDR3 coding DNA: TGTGCCAGCAGGCTTCGGGGGTGGCCTAATGAAAAACTGTTTTTT.

The CDR3 sequence: CSVGQGNGNTIYF. As DNA, the CDR3 is TGCAGCGTTGGGCAGGGGAATGGAAACACCATATATTTT. The J gene is TRBJ1-3, the V gene TRBV29-1, with D possibly being TRBD1 (6 bases). Germline CDR1 is SQVTM and CDR2 is ANQGSEA. This CDR3 is 13 amino acids long. V lost 4 bases and J 3 bases, leaving 10 bases between the germline ends.

The chain combines TRBV27 with TRBJ2-2; TRBD1 might be the D (6 bases). Germline loops: CDR1 MNHEY, CDR2 SMNVEV (reference sequence). V was shortened by 6 bases and J by 1 base, with 12 bases between the two germline ends. The CDR3 has 15 residues. This CDR3 reads CASRPGTLNTGELFF. The CDR3 DNA is TGTGCCAGCAGACCAGGGACATTGAACACCGGGGAGCTGTTTTTT.

The CDR3: CASSLLPTGRRTNEKLFF. CDR3 nucleotide sequence: TGTGCCAGCAGCTTGCTCCCGACAGGGAGGAGGACTAATGAAAAACTGTTTTTT. The chain has TRBV5-6 and TRBJ1-4; 7 nucleotides agree with TRBD1. V lost 1 base to trimming and J lost 2 bases; unmatched junction nucleotides: 11. Germline CDR1 reads SGHDT; CDR2 reads YYEEEE. This CDR3 is built from 18 residues. Drawing the rest from reference TRBV5-6 and TRBJ1-4, the complete variable domain is DAGVTQSPTHLIKTRGQQVTLRCSPKSGHDTVSWYQQALGQGPQFIFQYYEEEERQRGNFPDRFSGHQFPNYSSELNVNALLLGDSALYLCASSLLPTGRRTNEKLFFGSGTQLSVL.

V and J are TRBV7-9 and TRBJ2-7, with 7 bases fitting TRBD2. Germline trimming cut 2 bases from V and 6 bases from J; bases unmatched to any gene: 13. The CDR3 has 16 residues. The V gene's germline CDR1 is SEHNR and CDR2 FQNEAQ (reference sequence). In DNA, the CDR3 is TGTGCCAGCAGCTTACTGGCGGGGGTTTTCGGCGGCGAGCAGTACTTC. Translated: CASSLLAGVFGGEQYF.

This chain joins TRBV4-3 and TRBJ2-5; 11 nucleotides agree with TRBD1. This CDR3 is 18 amino acids long. V lost 0 bases and J lost 4; bases outside the gene matches: 10. Germline V lookup: CDR1 LGHNA, CDR2 YSLEER. The CDR3 bases are TGCGCCAGCAGCCAAGAACCCCCCGGACAGGGGGCGGGAGAGACCCAGTACTTC. Translation: CASSQEPPGQGAGETQYF.

Worth noting for this clone: Additional DNA sequences in this sample encode the identical CDR3. The V gene is TRBV7-8, the J gene TRBJ1-2, with 9 bases matching TRBD1. Germline V CDR1 and CDR2: SGHVS, FQNEAQ. V dropped 4 bases and J dropped 2; count of bases not matched to a gene: 2. CDR3 length equals 14 residues. CDR3 sequence reads: CASSSGQGNYGYTF. CDR3 DNA sequence: TGTGCCAGCAGCTCGGGACAGGGCAACTATGGCTACACCTTC.

A few counts support this clone. The J gene is TRBJ2-1, the V gene TRBV10-3; no clear D. The CDR3 runs to 15 residues. Trimming left V 2 bases short and J 0 bases short, with 8 bases between. CDR1 is ENHRY, CDR2 SYGVKD, per germline. In DNA form, the CDR3 reads TGTGCCATCAGTGAGACAGATGGCTCCTACAATGAGCAGTTCTTC. Its protein product is CAISETDGSYNEQFF.

The chain carries TRBV5-6 and TRBJ2-4; D perhaps matches TRBD1 (6 bases). From germline, CDR1 is SGHDT and CDR2 YYEEEE. Deletions cut 4 bases from V and 0 bases from J, with 17 bases between. CDR3 length: 17 amino acids. CDR3 sequence (DNA): TGTGCCAGCAGCCTTGAAGGAACAGGGATAGCCAAAAACATTCAGTACTTC. It is translated as CASSLEGTGIAKNIQYF.

This chain connects TRBV5-1 to TRBJ2-1; D may be TRBD1 (6 bases). This CDR3 is built from 18 residues. The germline gives CDR1 SGHRS, CDR2 YFSETQ. Between the trimmed V and J ends, which lost 5 bases and 1 base, there was a span of 22 bases. The CDR3 protein is CASRDRDKVLSSYNEQFF. The CDR3 DNA follows: TGCGCCAGCAGGGACCGGGACAAGGTACTGAGTTCCTACAATGAGCAGTTCTTC.

V gene TRBV29-1 combines with J gene TRBJ2-2; 11 positions agree with TRBD1. CDR3 length: 14 amino acids. The V and J ends lost 5 bases and 2 bases, in that order; junction bases with no gene match: 1. Germline CDR1 is SQVTM and CDR2 is ANQGSEA. CDR3: CSVRTGGNTGELFF. CDR3 coding DNA: TGCAGCGTTCGGACAGGGGGCAACACCGGGGAGCTGTTTTTT.

The genes are TRBV11-2 and TRBJ1-1; 8 bases fit TRBD1. The CDR3 totals 17 residues. Per germline, CDR1 SGHAT and CDR2 FQNNGV. V was pared by 3 bases and J by 4 bases, with 13 bases of the junction left unmatched. The CDR3, as DNA: TGTGCCAGCAGCTTCGCGAAGTCCAGGGGGCTCGGCACTGAAGCTTTCTTT. Its protein is CASSFAKSRGLGTEAFF.

The chain employs TRBV19 and TRBJ1-5; 9 bases align to TRBD1. Germline V gene data show CDR1 as LNHDA and CDR2 as SQIVND (reference sequence). CDR3 length: 20 amino acids. V was pared by 4 bases and J by 6 bases, with 22 bases of the junction left unmatched. The CDR3 region is CASSNLRDRVALFLSQPQHF. The CDR3, as DNA: TGTGCCAGTAGTAATCTTCGGGACAGGGTAGCCTTATTTTTATCTCAGCCCCAGCATTTT.

This clone was counted a few times. CDR3 in amino acids: CASTMGLLNQPQHF. DNA of the CDR3: TGTGCCAGTACCATGGGACTGCTCAATCAGCCCCAGCATTTT. The gene calls are TRBV19 and TRBJ1-5, with a weak D call TRBD1 (5 bases). Trimming stripped 7 bases from V and 3 bases from J, with 13 bases between. The CDR3 runs to 14 residues. The V gene's germline CDR1 is LNHDA and CDR2 SQIVND (reference sequence). The entire variable domain, with the rest obtained from reference TRBV19 and TRBJ1-5, is as follows: DGGITQSPKYLFRKEGQNVTLSCEQNLNHDAMYWYRQDPGQGLRLIYYSQIVNDFQKGDIAEGYSVSREKKESFPLTVTSAQKNPTAFYLCASTMGLLNQPQHFGDGTRLSIL.

This chain's CDR3 is CAWVRQGLLYGYTF. The CDR3 DNA is TGTGCCTGGGTCAGGCAGGGCCTACTCTATGGCTACACCTTC. J is TRBJ1-2 and V is TRBV30, with D possibly TRBD1 on 5 matching bases. This CDR3 region has 14 residues. Trimming removed 5 bases from V and 4 bases from J, with 17 bases in between. CDR1 and CDR2 from the germline V gene are GTSNPN and SVGIG (reference sequence).

This clone has only a few counts. This rearrangement joins TRBV7-9 to TRBJ2-5; 9 bases are a match to TRBD1. Germline CDR1 reads SEHNR; CDR2 reads FQNEAQ (reference sequence). V shed 0 bases and J 7 bases; nucleotides not matched to a gene: 6. This CDR3 region has 15 residues. CDR3: CASSLAGTGSRTQYF. CDR3 nucleotide sequence: TGTGCCAGCAGCTTAGCCGGGACAGGGTCCCGGACCCAGTACTTC. Drawing the rest from reference TRBV7-9 and TRBJ2-5, the complete variable domain is DTGVSQNPRHKITKRGQNVTFRCDPISEHNRLYWYRQTLGQGPEFLTYFQNEAQLEKSRLLSDRFSAERPKGSFSTLEIQRTEQGDSAMYLCASSLAGTGSRTQYFGPGTRLLVL.

A few counts support this clone. This chain joins TRBV4-3 and TRBJ2-7; 15 nucleotides agree with TRBD2. The CDR3 is made up of 16 amino acids. V gave up 1 base and J gave up 9 bases; unmatched junction bases: 7. Germline V CDR1 and CDR2: LGHNA, YSLEER. CDR3 in DNA: TGCGCCAGCAGCCAAGTGAGGACTAGCGGGGGGGGATGGCAGTACTTC. As protein: CASSQVRTSGGGWQYF.

The gene calls are TRBV3-1 (or the pseudogene TRBV3-2) and TRBJ1-5; tentative D call: TRBD1 (5 bases). Trimming took off 1 base at V and 7 bases at J, with 8 bases between the two ends. This CDR3 is 13 amino acids long. The germline V gene has CDR1 LGHDT and CDR2 YNNKEL (reference sequence). The DNA of the CDR3 is TGTGCCAGCAGCCAAGCCCCAGGGCAGCCCCAGCATTTT. Its protein is CASSQAPGQPQHF.

V gene TRBV2 combines with J gene TRBJ2-1; no firm D call. Deletions cut 8 bases from V and 8 bases from J, with 10 bases between. The CDR3 loop spans 11 amino acids. Per the germline V gene, CDR1 is SNHLY and CDR2 is FYNNEI. The CDR3 coding sequence is TGTGCCAGCGGTCGGGTCCATGAGCAGTTCTTC. It is translated as CASGRVHEQFF.

CDR3 sequence (DNA): TGTGCCACCAGTGATGCCACAGGGAGGGCCGATGGCTACACCTTC. It specifies CATSDATGRADGYTF. The V gene is TRBV24-1, the J gene TRBJ1-2; tentative D call: TRBD1 (6 bases). The CDR3 length is 15 residues. Trimming took off 3 bases at V and 6 bases at J, with 16 bases between the two ends. Germline V gene lookup returns CDR1 KGHDR and CDR2 SFDVKD.

The rearrangement links TRBV2 to TRBJ1-4; the match to TRBD1 covers 7 bases. CDR1 is SNHLY and CDR2 is FYNNEI in the germline V gene. V lost 4 bases and J lost 3; bases outside the gene matches: 2. The CDR3 has 14 amino acids. CDR3 nucleotide sequence: TGTGCCAGCAGTGTCGGACAGGCTAATGAAAAACTGTTTTTT. Amino acid sequence: CASSVGQANEKLFF.